This T cell receptor (beta chain) comes out of a study of blood T cell repertoires in COVID-19. Data came from immunoSEQ multiplex PCR; TCRdb stores just in-frame clones and leaves some out. The sample holds more than 250,000 clones, more than 75% seen once. Trimming left V 4 bases short and J 0 bases short, with 21 bases between. The CDR3 contains 19 residues. Germline assignment: CDR1 SGHNT and CDR2 YENEEA. Clinical history as reported by participants underpinned cohort assignment. Sample: PBMCs or T cells enriched from blood (not recorded which). This TCR derives from a woman aged 18 to 35 who had recovered from COVID-19. The chain couples TRBV11-3 to TRBJ1-4; a weak D match, TRBD1 (5 bases). CDR3 nucleotides: TGTGCCAGCAGCTCTCAAAGGGGACTCCCGAGGACAACTAATGAAAAACTGTTTTTT. Translation gives CASSSQRGLPRTTNEKLFF.